This TCR beta chain was sequenced in a study of blood T cell repertoires in COVID-19. Study-wide background: The United States, Italy and Spain provided the acute and convalescent COVID-19 samples. Nucleic acid was either cDNA or gDNA, and it came from T cells, B-cell-depleted T cells, or PBMCs.

Per the original data handling: Using reference gene primer amplification, nucleated cell counts were estimated. Using immunoSEQ multiplex PCR, the repertoire was profiled, and TCRdb retains in-frame clones only, with some absent. That table supplies the V and J calls and clone size; D and trimming were determined from the DNA. The sample shows 360,000 or so clones, around 87% of them seen only once. Germline V gene lookup returns CDR1 SQVTM and CDR2 ANQGSEA. The ends were cut back, 6 bases at V and 2 bases at J, with 11 bases in the middle. The CDR3 has 12 residues. V gene TRBV29-1 combines with J gene TRBJ2-7; D gene ambiguous. Input material: peripheral blood. This clonotype was sampled from a man between 18 and 35 years old with active or convalescent COVID-19. In DNA, the CDR3 is TGCAGCGTATCGCGAAGCCCCTACGAGCAGTACTTC. Protein: CSVSRSPYEQYF.